Each of the 16 T cell receptor beta chains below was sequenced from the same sample in a study of metastatic and nonmetastatic thyroid tumors. Thyroid surgery had not been preceded by any treatment in any patient. TCRdb re-called the PCR reads via MiXCR. This sample yields 3,000 to 4,000 clones, of which approximately 35% are seen a single time; about half belongs to the top ten. The specimen sequenced was tumor tissue. The receptors originated from a female donor with papillary thyroid cancer or a benign thyroid nodule (not recorded which). Some clones in this sample may be carry-over from other donors' samples.

V gene TRBV4-2 combines with J gene TRBJ2-3; 12 bases line up with TRBD2. With V trimmed by 0 bases and J by 4 bases, 2 bases remained unmatched. The CDR3 totals 16 residues. Germline loops: CDR1 LGHNA, CDR2 YNFKEQ. The CDR3 region is CASSQDLAGGADTQYF. CDR3 DNA sequence: TGTGCCAGCAGCCAAGATCTAGCGGGGGGGGCAGATACGCAGTATTTT.

V usage is TRBV6-1 and J usage is TRBJ1-2; D might be TRBD1 (6 bases). The germline V gene has CDR1 MNHNS and CDR2 SASEGT. The V and J ends lost 5 bases and 10 bases respectively, with 20 bases between them. This CDR3 is built from 14 residues. CDR3 loop: CASSSLQGSHDYTF. The CDR3 DNA is TGTGCCAGCAGTTCCCTACAGGGATCCCATGACTACACCTTC.

This clone was seen more than once but under ten times. This sequence joins TRBV2 and TRBJ1-6; D unclear. The germline V gene encodes CDR1 SNHLY and CDR2 FYNNEI. CDR3 size: 11 residues. V lost 6 bases to trimming and J lost 14 bases, with 11 bases between them. The CDR3 loop is CASRNSEALHF. The CDR3 coding sequence is TGTGCCAGCAGAAACTCCGAGGCCCTCCACTTT.

This clone occurred a few times. V usage is TRBV6-4 and J usage is TRBJ2-1; a possible D gene is TRBD2 (6 bases). Germline V gene sequence: CDR1 MRHNA, CDR2 SNTAGT. The CDR3 runs to 14 residues. Deletions cut 3 bases from V and 5 bases from J, with 11 bases between. In DNA, the CDR3 is TGTGCCAGCAGTGAGGAGGGCTTTGACAATGAGCAGTTCTTC. It is translated as CASSEEGFDNEQFF.

V and J are TRBV7-8 and TRBJ2-1, with 7 bases that match TRBD1. CDR3 length: 19 amino acids. V was pared by 6 bases and J by 8 bases, with 25 bases of the junction left unmatched. Looked up from germline, CDR1 is SGHVS and CDR2 is FQNEAQ. DNA of the CDR3: TGTGCCAGCAGTCGAAAAGGTGGACAGGACGTATCGCGCGCCGATGAGCAGTTCTTC. Translating gives CASSRKGGQDVSRADEQFF.

V usage is TRBV6-2 or TRBV6-3 and J usage is TRBJ1-2, with TRBD1 identical over 8 bases. The V gene's germline CDR1 is MNHEY and CDR2 SVGEGT. This CDR3 contains 13 residues. The V and J ends lost 9 bases and 7 bases, in that order; junction bases with no gene match: 10. The CDR3 DNA sequence: TGTGCCAGAAGACGGGACAGGTTGGGTGGCTACACCTTC. This translates into CARRRDRLGGYTF.

The chain employs TRBV10-1 and TRBJ1-2; no clear D. Trimming took off 2 bases at V and 2 bases at J, with 9 bases between the two ends. The CDR3 runs 14 residues. Per germline, CDR1 WNHNN and CDR2 SYGVQD (reference sequence). Here the CDR3 reads CASSESSRNYGYTF. In DNA form, the CDR3 reads TGCGCCAGCAGTGAGAGCAGTCGAAACTATGGCTACACCTTC.

This clone was observed a few times. This chain uses TRBV12-3 or TRBV12-4 with TRBJ2-1; D may be TRBD1 or TRBD2 (6 bases each). This CDR3 has 14 residues. V lost 2 bases, J lost 7 bases, and 12 bases lay in between. The CDR3 is CASSLWGAHNEQFF. In nucleotides, the CDR3 is TGTGCCAGCAGTTTATGGGGGGCCCATAATGAGCAGTTCTTC.

The chain is built from TRBV28 and TRBJ1-2; 7 positions match TRBD1. The CDR3 sequence is 13 residues long. CDR1 MDHEN and CDR2 SYDVKM come from the germline V gene. V was clipped by 3 bases and J by 14 bases; unmatched bases: 12. The CDR3 nucleotides read TGTGCCAGCAGTTTGGGCAAGACAGGGTTACGAACCTTC. It is translated as CASSLGKTGLRTF.

The chain carries TRBV6-4 and TRBJ1-1; tentatively, D is TRBD1 (6 bases). CDR1 and CDR2 from the germline V gene are MRHNA and SNTAGT. This CDR3 contains 13 residues. The ends were cut back, 3 bases at V and 4 bases at J, with 9 bases in the middle. DNA for the CDR3: TGTGCCAGCAGTGAACAGGGTAGCACTGAAGCTTTCTTT. The encoded protein is CASSEQGSTEAFF.

The V and J genes are TRBV6-1 and TRBJ2-5; 7 bases line up with TRBD2. Trimming cost V 8 bases and J 4 bases; bases outside gene matches: 4. Germline V gene sequence: CDR1 MNHNS, CDR2 SASEGT. The length of the CDR3 is 12 residues. CDR3 coding DNA: TGTGCCAGCGGGGGGGATTTAGAGACCCAGTACTTC. It specifies CASGGDLETQYF.

Regarding this clone: Its ends do not fully match the called genes, so a read error is possible. The rearrangement uses TRBV6-4 and TRBJ2-3, with TRBD2 matching 8 bases. The CDR3 is 12 amino acids. From germline, CDR1 is MRHNA and CDR2 SNTAGT. The CDR3 sequence: CTSIAGLFTQYF. For the CDR3, the DNA is TGTACCAGCATAGCGGGATTGTTTACGCAGTATTTT.

The sample holds a few counts of this clone. The rearrangement uses TRBV10-3 and TRBJ2-7, with TRBD2 matching over 7 bases. V gave up 7 bases and J gave up 0 bases; unmatched junction bases: 3. Germline V CDR1 and CDR2: ENHRY, SYGVKD. This CDR3 has 13 residues. CDR3 bases: TGTGCCATCACGGGCGGGAGCTCCTACGAGCAGTACTTC. This translates into CAITGGSSYEQYF.

J is TRBJ2-1 and V is TRBV19, with no clear D. The CDR3 covers 13 residues. Germline assignment: CDR1 LNHDA and CDR2 SQIVND (reference sequence). Trimming pared 3 bases from V and 6 bases from J, leaving 9 bases between. CDR3 coding DNA: TGTGCCAGTAGTATCAGTGGGGTCAATGAGCAGTTCTTC. Residues: CASSISGVNEQFF.

This clone was seen more than once but under ten times. V usage is TRBV6-5 and J usage is TRBJ2-3; tentatively, D is TRBD2 (6 bases). Trimming cost V 4 bases and J 4 bases, with 12 bases left between them. The CDR3 covers 14 residues. Germline loops: CDR1 MNHEY, CDR2 SVGAGI. The CDR3, as DNA: TGTGCCAGCAGTTCCCTGGGGGACTCAGATACGCAGTATTTT. Translated: CASSSLGDSDTQYF.

CDR3 sequence (DNA): TGCAGTGCTAGTTACGGCGACAGTGGCTACACCTTC. Its protein is CSASYGDSGYTF. This chain joins TRBV20-1 and TRBJ1-2; D is perhaps TRBD1 (5 bases). Deletions cut 3 bases from V and 7 bases from J, with 12 bases between. This CDR3 is built from 12 residues. The germline CDR1 and CDR2 sequences are DFQATT and SNEGSKA (reference sequence).